A selection of T cell receptor beta chains follows, all from one sample in a study of graft-versus-host responses after intestinal transplantation. Libraries were prepared by immunoSEQ multiplex PCR; TCRdb keeps only in-frame clonotypes and omits some of them. Of around 26,000 clones in the sample, roughly 94% were seen once. The specimen comprised PBMCs, sampled 156 days after intestinal transplant. Every receptor here comes from a human patient who received an intestinal transplant, so some T cells may come from the graft donor. The CDR3 runs from the conserved cysteine through the conserved F or W. A D gene is named only where the DNA matches it firmly. Rows may omit the clone size; those that give it use once, few, many or a size class.

len,d_gene,j_gene,abundance,v_gene,CDR3aa,CDR3nt
16,-,TRBJ2-5,-,TRBV12-5,CASGVAQGGGGETQYF,TGTGCTAGTGGTGTGGCCCAGGGGGGTGGGGGAGAGACCCAGTACTTC
14,-,TRBJ1-4,-,TRBV7-2,CASSLDRVEEKLFF,TGTGCCAGCAGCTTAGATAGGGTCGAGGAAAAACTGTTTTTT
11,-,TRBJ2-1,once,TRBV20-1,CSATQYNEQFF,TGCAGTGCTACACAATACAATGAGCAGTTCTTC
12,-,TRBJ2-1,-,TRBV9,CASSVDLGEQFF,TGTGCCAGCAGCGTAGATTTAGGTGAGCAGTTCTTC
16,TRBD1,TRBJ2-7,-,TRBV6-1,CASSDFVYRGLYEQYF,TGTGCCAGCAGTGATTTTGTCTACAGGGGGCTTTACGAGCAGTACTTC
18,-,TRBJ2-6,-,TRBV28,CASSLPSKLSSGANVLTF,TGTGCCAGCAGTTTACCAAGCAAACTAAGCTCTGGGGCCAACGTCCTGACTTTC
15,-,TRBJ2-2,-,TRBV27,CASSFDGDTTGELFF,TGTGCCAGCAGTTTTGATGGGGATACCACCGGGGAGCTGTTTTTT
16,-,TRBJ2-5,-,TRBV27,CASSFWTGGNQETQYF,TGTGCCAGCAGTTTTTGGACAGGCGGGAACCAAGAGACCCAGTACTTC
13,-,TRBJ1-1,-,TRBV7-2,CASSLDMNTEAFF,TGTGCCAGCAGCTTAGATATGAACACTGAAGCTTTCTTT
12,-,TRBJ1-1,-,TRBV2,CASSDRFGEAFF,TGTGCCAGCAGTGATAGGTTCGGTGAAGCTTTCTTT
15,TRBD1,TRBJ2-3,-,TRBV10-3,CAISPGQGATDTQYF,TGTGCCATCAGTCCGGGACAGGGGGCAACAGATACGCAGTATTTT
16,-,TRBJ2-3,-,TRBV19,CASSMGVGVLTDTQYF,TGTGCCAGTAGTATGGGGGTGGGGGTTTTGACAGATACGCAGTATTTT
15,-,TRBJ2-2,-,TRBV27,CASSPLGLNTGELFF,TGTGCCAGCAGTCCCTTAGGGCTAAACACCGGGGAGCTGTTTTTT
13,-,TRBJ1-5,-,TRBV19,CASSITGNQPQHF,TGTGCCAGTAGTATCACGGGAAATCAGCCCCAGCATTTT
13,-,TRBJ1-1,once,TRBV30,CAWSSTAGTEAFF,TGTGCCTGGAGCTCAACGGCAGGCACTGAAGCTTTCTTT
12,TRBD1,TRBJ1-1,-,TRBV19,CASSQGATEAFF,TGTGCCAGTAGTCAGGGGGCCACTGAAGCTTTCTTT
14,-,TRBJ1-1,-,TRBV5-1,CASSLGGGNTEAFF,TGCGCCAGCAGCTTGGGGGGAGGAAACACTGAAGCTTTCTTT
14,-,TRBJ1-6,-,TRBV28,CASSLGNYNSPLHF,TGTGCCAGCAGTTTAGGAAACTATAATTCACCCCTCCACTTT
15,-,TRBJ2-5,once,TRBV7-9,CASSLVLRGQETQYF,TGTGCCAGCAGCTTAGTCTTACGGGGCCAAGAGACCCAGTACTTC
17,TRBD1,TRBJ2-6,once,TRBV18,CASSRPRDSSGANVLTF,TGTGCCAGCTCACGACCCCGGGACAGCTCTGGGGCCAACGTCCTGACTTTC
14,-,TRBJ1-5,-,TRBV5-4,CASSLWGPGQPQHF,TGTGCCAGCAGCTTGTGGGGGCCTGGGCAGCCCCAGCATTTT
16,-,TRBJ2-2,-,TRBV4-1,CASSPIERGTTGELFF,TGCGCCAGCAGCCCGATCGAACGGGGAACGACCGGGGAGCTGTTTTTT
13,-,TRBJ2-7,-,TRBV30,CAWSNGPLDEQYF,TGTGCCTGGAGCAACGGGCCCCTGGACGAGCAGTACTTC
13,-,TRBJ2-1,-,TRBV6-5,CASSYRGYNEQFF,TGTGCCAGCAGTTACCGAGGATACAATGAGCAGTTCTTC
13,TRBD2,TRBJ2-5,-,TRBV11-2,CASRWGREETQYF,TGTGCCAGCAGATGGGGGAGGGAAGAGACCCAGTACTTC
12,TRBD1,TRBJ2-3,-,TRBV18,CASSPRQGSQYF,TGTGCCAGCTCACCGCGACAGGGGAGTCAGTATTTT
15,-,TRBJ2-1,-,TRBV6-1,CASSGPGGRYNEQFF,TGTGCCAGCAGTGGGCCAGGGGGGCGTTACAATGAGCAGTTCTTC
13,TRBD1,TRBJ1-2,-,TRBV19,CASTKDRVYGYTF,TGTGCCAGTACCAAAGACAGGGTCTATGGCTACACCTTC
16,TRBD2,TRBJ2-1,-,TRBV4-1,CASSLGTSGDYNEQFF,TGCGCCAGCAGCCTAGGAACTAGCGGAGACTACAATGAGCAGTTCTTC
16,TRBD1,TRBJ2-2,-,TRBV4-1,CASSPPWTGNHGELFF,TGCGCCAGCAGCCCACCCTGGACAGGGAATCACGGGGAGCTGTTTTTT
12,-,TRBJ2-5,-,TRBV11-2,CASSLTANTQYF,TGTGCCAGCAGCCTTACAGCAAACACCCAGTACTTC
15,TRBD2,TRBJ2-1,-,TRBV19,CASKRTSGGADEQFF,TGTGCCAGTAAAAGGACTAGCGGGGGGGCCGACGAGCAATTCTTC
17,-,TRBJ2-5,-,TRBV9,CASSPRTDDVIQETQYF,TGTGCCAGCAGCCCACGGACGGACGATGTGATCCAAGAGACCCAGTACTTC
13,-,TRBJ1-5,-,TRBV27,CASSLGGHQPQHF,TGTGCCAGCAGTTTGGGTGGACATCAGCCCCAGCATTTT
15,-,TRBJ1-2,-,TRBV27,CASSRDAGTRSGYTF,TGTGCCAGCAGTCGAGACGCCGGGACGCGAAGCGGCTACACCTTC
14,-,TRBJ2-7,-,TRBV27,CASSFGGSEQEQYF,TGTGCCAGCAGTTTTGGGGGAAGTGAACAAGAGCAGTACTTC
10,-,TRBJ1-1,-,TRBV29-1,CSVRGTEAFF,TGCAGCGTACGGGGGACTGAAGCTTTCTTT
17,TRBD2,TRBJ2-1,few,TRBV9,CASSEGTSGGKYNEQFF,TGTGCCAGCAGCGAGGGGACTAGCGGGGGAAAATACAATGAGCAGTTCTTC
17,-,TRBJ1-6,-,TRBV4-2,CASSQDGAVSYNSPLHF,TGTGCCAGCAGCCAAGACGGGGCCGTCTCCTATAATTCACCCCTCCACTTT
16,-,TRBJ2-2,once,TRBV6-5,CASSYLGTPFTGELFF,TGTGCCAGCAGTTACCTCGGGACACCCTTCACCGGGGAGCTGTTTTTT
12,-,TRBJ2-7,-,TRBV28,CASSLRWEEQYF,TGTGCCAGCAGTTTACGGTGGGAGGAGCAGTACTTC
12,-,TRBJ1-1,-,TRBV6-1,CASSGSAPRAFF,TGTGCCAGCAGTGGGTCGGCGCCTAGGGCTTTCTTT
15,TRBD1,TRBJ2-7,-,TRBV6-5,CASSYPGTGLGEQYF,TGTGCCAGCAGTTACCCAGGGACAGGGTTGGGAGAGCAGTACTTC
16,-,TRBJ2-6,-,TRBV7-9,CASSHTTASGANVLTF,TGTGCCAGCAGCCATACGACAGCCTCTGGGGCCAACGTCCTGACTTTC
13,-,TRBJ2-7,-,TRBV6-1,CASSVGHTYEQYF,TGTGCCAGCAGTGTGGGACATACTTACGAGCAGTACTTC
15,-,TRBJ1-2,-,TRBV7-9,CASSLEEGLPWGYTF,TGTGCCAGCAGCTTAGAGGAGGGCCTCCCATGGGGCTACACCTTC
10,-,TRBJ2-1,-,TRBV28,CASSSYEQFF,TGTGCCAGCAGTTCATATGAGCAGTTCTTC
16,TRBD1,TRBJ1-2,-,TRBV4-1,CASSRVQGASNYGYTF,TGCGCCAGCAGCCGAGTCCAGGGGGCTTCTAACTATGGCTACACCTTC
14,-,TRBJ2-1,-,TRBV6-1,CASSEYWGAGEQFF,TGTGCCAGCAGTGAATATTGGGGGGCAGGAGAGCAGTTCTTC
16,-,TRBJ2-7,-,TRBV28,CASSVYGGWDSYEQYF,TGTGCCAGCAGTGTTTACGGAGGGTGGGACTCCTACGAGCAGTACTTC
13,-,TRBJ2-1,-,TRBV2,CASDTVPYNEQFF,TGTGCCAGCGACACAGTCCCATACAATGAGCAGTTCTTC
13,-,TRBJ2-7,-,TRBV19,CASSPGHLYEQYF,TGTGCCAGTAGCCCGGGACATCTATACGAGCAGTACTTC
11,-,TRBJ1-1,-,TRBV29-1,CSVEYRAEAFF,TGCAGCGTTGAATACAGGGCTGAAGCTTTCTTT
15,-,TRBJ1-1,-,TRBV6-5,CASGRGLEVNTEAFF,TGTGCCAGCGGGAGGGGTTTGGAGGTTAACACTGAAGCTTTCTTT
15,-,TRBJ1-4,-,TRBV30,CAWRTTGTLEEKLFF,TGTGCCTGGAGAACCACCGGGACCCTAGAGGAAAAACTGTTTTTT
13,TRBD1,TRBJ1-5,-,TRBV11-2,CASSQRTGEAQHF,TGTGCCAGCAGCCAGAGGACAGGGGAAGCCCAGCATTTT
18,-,TRBJ2-5,-,TRBV6-1,CASSEAWIGGGPQETQYF,TGTGCCAGCAGTGAAGCCTGGATAGGGGGGGGCCCTCAAGAGACCCAGTACTTC